This note documents a single TCR beta chain sequence. The antigen remains unidentified. This record belongs to a study of shared clonotypes between healthy human individuals. Study results and caveats: Investigators collected only blood, and repertoires in tissues likely differ. Sequencing depth was predicted to influence how clonotypes are shared among donors.

Per the authors' pipeline: ImmunoSEQ junction-only sequences lacked quality scores, so their filtering differed. The protocol was immunoSEQ multiplex PCR, while the TCRdb copy is restricted to in-frame clones and leaves out a portion. V and J calls and clone size follow that table, whereas D and trimming were derived from the DNA. This sample has about 1 million clones; about 80% occur once, and the top ten carry 1.4%. This CDR3 region has 15 residues. The junction had 7 bases not matched to a gene; V was cut back by 5 bases and J by 3 bases. Germline CDR1 is SGHTA and CDR2 is FQGNSA. The sample consisted of memory CD4+ T cells sorted from blood. Stated subset: CD45RA-negative fraction. The clonotype was recovered from a man younger than 30 in good health. The chain is built from TRBV7-2 and TRBJ1-5; 7 bases line up with TRBD1. The chain's CDR3 is CASSGGTAFNQPQHF. In DNA, the CDR3 is TGTGCCAGCAGCGGTGGGACAGCCTTCAATCAGCCCCAGCATTTT.